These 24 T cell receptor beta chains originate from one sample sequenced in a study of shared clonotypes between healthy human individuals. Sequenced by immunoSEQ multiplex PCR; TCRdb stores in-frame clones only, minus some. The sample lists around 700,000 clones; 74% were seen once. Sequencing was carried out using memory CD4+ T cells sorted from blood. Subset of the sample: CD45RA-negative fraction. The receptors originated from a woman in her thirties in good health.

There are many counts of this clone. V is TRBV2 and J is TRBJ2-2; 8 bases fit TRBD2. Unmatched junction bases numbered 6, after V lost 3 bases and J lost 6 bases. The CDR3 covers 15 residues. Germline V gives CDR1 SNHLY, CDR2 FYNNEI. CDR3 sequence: CASSEWLAGSGELFF. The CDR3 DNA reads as TGTGCCAGCAGTGAGTGGCTAGCGGGTTCCGGGGAGCTGTTTTTT. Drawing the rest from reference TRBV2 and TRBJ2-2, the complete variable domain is EPEVTQTPSHQVTQMGQEVILRCVPISNHLYFYWYRQILGQKVEFLVSFYNNEISEKSEIFDDQFSVERPDGSNFTLKIRSTKLEDSAMYFCASSEWLAGSGELFFGEGSRLTVL.

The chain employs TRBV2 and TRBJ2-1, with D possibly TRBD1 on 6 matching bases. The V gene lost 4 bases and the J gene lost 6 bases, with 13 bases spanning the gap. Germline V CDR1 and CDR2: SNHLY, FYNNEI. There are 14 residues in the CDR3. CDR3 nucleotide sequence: TGTGCCAGCAGTGTAGGGGGAAATCCCAATGAGCAGTTCTTC. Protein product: CASSVGGNPNEQFF.

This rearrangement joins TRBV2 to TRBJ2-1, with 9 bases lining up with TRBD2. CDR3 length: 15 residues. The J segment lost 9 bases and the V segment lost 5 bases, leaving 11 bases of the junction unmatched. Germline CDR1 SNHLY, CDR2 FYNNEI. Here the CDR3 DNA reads TGTGCCAGCAGTCGCGGGGGGGTTCTTAAAAGTGAGCAGTTCTTC. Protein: CASSRGGVLKSEQFF.

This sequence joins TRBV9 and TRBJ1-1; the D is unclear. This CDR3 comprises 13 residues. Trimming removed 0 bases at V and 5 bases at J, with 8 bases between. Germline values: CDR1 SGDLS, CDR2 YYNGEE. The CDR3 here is CASSVVSGTEAFF. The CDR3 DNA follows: TGTGCCAGCAGCGTAGTGAGTGGGACTGAAGCTTTCTTT.

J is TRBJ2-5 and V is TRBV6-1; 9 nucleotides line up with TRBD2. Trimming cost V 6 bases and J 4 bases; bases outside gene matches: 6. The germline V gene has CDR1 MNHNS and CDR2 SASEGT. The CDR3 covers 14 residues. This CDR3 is CASRSGRLLETQYF. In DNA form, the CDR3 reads TGTGCCAGCAGGAGCGGGAGGCTCCTAGAGACCCAGTACTTC.

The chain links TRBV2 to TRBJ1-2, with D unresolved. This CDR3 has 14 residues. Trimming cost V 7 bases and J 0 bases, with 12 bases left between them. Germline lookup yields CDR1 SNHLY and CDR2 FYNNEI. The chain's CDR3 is CASIIAIANYGYTF. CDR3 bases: TGTGCCAGCATTATAGCTATAGCTAACTATGGCTACACCTTC.

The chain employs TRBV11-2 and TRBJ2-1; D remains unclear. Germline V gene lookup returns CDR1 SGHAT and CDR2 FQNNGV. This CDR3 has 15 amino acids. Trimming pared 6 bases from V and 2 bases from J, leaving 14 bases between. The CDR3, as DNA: TGTGCCAGCAGTCAAGGGTGGGTAACCTACAATGAGCAGTTCTTC. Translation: CASSQGWVTYNEQFF.

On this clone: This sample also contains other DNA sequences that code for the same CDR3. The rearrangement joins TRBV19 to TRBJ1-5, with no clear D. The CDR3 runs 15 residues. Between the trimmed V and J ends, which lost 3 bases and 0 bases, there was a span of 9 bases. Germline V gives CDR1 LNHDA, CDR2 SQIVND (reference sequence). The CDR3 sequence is CASSIGRYSNQPQHF. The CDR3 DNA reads TGTGCCAGTAGTATTGGGAGATATAGCAATCAGCCCCAGCATTTT.

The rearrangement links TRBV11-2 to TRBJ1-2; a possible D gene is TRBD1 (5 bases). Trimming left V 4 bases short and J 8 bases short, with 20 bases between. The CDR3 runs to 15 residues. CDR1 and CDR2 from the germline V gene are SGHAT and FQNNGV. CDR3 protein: CASSSSDSPSGGYTF. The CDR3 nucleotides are TGTGCCAGCAGCTCCTCTGACAGCCCCTCGGGGGGCTACACCTTC. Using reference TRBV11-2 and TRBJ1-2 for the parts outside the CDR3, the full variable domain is EAGVAQSPRYKIIEKRQSVAFWCNPISGHATLYWYQQILGQGPKLLIQFQNNGVVDDSQLPKDRFSAERLKGVDSTLKIQPAKLEDSAVYLCASSSSDSPSGGYTFGSGTRLTVV.

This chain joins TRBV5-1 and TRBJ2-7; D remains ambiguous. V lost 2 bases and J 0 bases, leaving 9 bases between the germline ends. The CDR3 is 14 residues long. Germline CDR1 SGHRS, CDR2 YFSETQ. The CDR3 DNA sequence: TGCGCCAGCAGCTTCGACGTCCCCTCCTACGAGCAGTACTTC. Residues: CASSFDVPSYEQYF.

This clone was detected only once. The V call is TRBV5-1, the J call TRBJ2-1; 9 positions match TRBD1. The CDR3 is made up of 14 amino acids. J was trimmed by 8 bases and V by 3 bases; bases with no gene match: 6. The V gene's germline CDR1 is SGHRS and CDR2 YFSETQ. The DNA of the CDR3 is TGCGCCAGCAGCTACACGGGACAGGGCTATGAGCAGTTCTTC. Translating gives CASSYTGQGYEQFF.

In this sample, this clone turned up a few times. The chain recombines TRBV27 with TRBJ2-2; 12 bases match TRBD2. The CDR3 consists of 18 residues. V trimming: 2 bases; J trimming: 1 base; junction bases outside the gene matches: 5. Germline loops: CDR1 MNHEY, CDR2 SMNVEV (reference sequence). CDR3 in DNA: TGTGCCAGCAGTTTACTAGCGGGAGGGGCGCAGAACACCGGGGAGCTGTTTTTT. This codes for CASSLLAGGAQNTGELFF.

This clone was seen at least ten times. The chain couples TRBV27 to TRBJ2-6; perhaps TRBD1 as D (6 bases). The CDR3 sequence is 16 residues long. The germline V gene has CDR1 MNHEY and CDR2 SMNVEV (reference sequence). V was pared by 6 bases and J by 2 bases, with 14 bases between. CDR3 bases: TGTGCCAGCAGCGGAAGAACAGGGACTGGGGCCAACGTCCTGACTTTC. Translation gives CASSGRTGTGANVLTF.

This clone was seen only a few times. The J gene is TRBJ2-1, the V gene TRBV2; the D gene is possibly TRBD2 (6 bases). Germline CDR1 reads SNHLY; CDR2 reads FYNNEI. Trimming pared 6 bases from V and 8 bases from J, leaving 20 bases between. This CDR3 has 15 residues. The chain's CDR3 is CASSPLTSGIDEQFF. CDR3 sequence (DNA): TGTGCCAGCAGCCCTCTGACTAGTGGAATCGATGAGCAGTTCTTC.

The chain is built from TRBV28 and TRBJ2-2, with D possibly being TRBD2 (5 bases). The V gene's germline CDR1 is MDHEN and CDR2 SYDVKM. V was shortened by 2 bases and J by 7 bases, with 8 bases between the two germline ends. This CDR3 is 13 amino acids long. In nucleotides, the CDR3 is TGTGCCAGCAGTTTACTAGCCGGCGGGGAGCTGTTTTTT. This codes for CASSLLAGGELFF.

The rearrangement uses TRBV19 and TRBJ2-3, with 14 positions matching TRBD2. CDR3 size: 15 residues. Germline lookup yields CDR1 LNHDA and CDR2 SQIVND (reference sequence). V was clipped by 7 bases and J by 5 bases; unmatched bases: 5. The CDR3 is CASNPTSGREDTQYF. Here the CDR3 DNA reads TGTGCCAGTAACCCGACTAGCGGGAGGGAAGATACGCAGTATTTT. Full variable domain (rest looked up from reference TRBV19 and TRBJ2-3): DGGITQSPKYLFRKEGQNVTLSCEQNLNHDAMYWYRQDPGQGLRLIYYSQIVNDFQKGDIAEGYSVSREKKESFPLTVTSAQKNPTAFYLCASNPTSGREDTQYFGPGTRLTVL.

The CDR3 DNA is TGTGCCAGCAGCTGGTACAAGACTTACAGGGGGTCCAATCAGCCCCAGCATTTT. This encodes CASSWYKTYRGSNQPQHF. The chain has TRBV28 and TRBJ1-5, with TRBD1 matching over 8 bases. This CDR3 has 18 residues. The germline V gene encodes CDR1 MDHEN and CDR2 SYDVKM. V trimming: 6 bases; J trimming: 3 bases; junction bases outside the gene matches: 16.

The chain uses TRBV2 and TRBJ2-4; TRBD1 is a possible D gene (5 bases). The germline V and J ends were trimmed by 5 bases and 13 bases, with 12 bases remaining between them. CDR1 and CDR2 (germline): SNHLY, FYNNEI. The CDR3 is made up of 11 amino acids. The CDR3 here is CASSQHRRQYF. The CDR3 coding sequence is TGTGCCAGCAGTCAACACAGGAGACAGTACTTC.

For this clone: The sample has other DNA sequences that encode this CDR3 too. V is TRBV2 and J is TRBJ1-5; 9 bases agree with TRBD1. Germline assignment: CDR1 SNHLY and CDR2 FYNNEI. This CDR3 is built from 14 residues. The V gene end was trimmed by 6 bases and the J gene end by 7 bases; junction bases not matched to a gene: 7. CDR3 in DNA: TGTGCCAGCAGAGCCGACAGGGGGGGACAGCCCCAGCATTTT. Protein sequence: CASRADRGGQPQHF.

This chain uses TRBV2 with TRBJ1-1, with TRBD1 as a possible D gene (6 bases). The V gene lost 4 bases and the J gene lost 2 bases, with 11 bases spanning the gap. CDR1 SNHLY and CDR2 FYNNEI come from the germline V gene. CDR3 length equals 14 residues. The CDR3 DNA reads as TGTGCCAGCAGTGTTCGGGGGGGCAACACTGAAGCTTTCTTT. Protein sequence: CASSVRGGNTEAFF.

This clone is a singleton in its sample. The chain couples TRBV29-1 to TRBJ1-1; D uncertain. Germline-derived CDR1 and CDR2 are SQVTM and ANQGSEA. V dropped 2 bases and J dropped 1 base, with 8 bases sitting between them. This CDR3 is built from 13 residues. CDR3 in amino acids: CSVEPVANTEAFF. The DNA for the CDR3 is TGCAGCGTTGAACCGGTAGCGAACACTGAAGCTTTCTTT.

The CDR3 DNA follows: TGTGCCAGCAGCTCATGGGACGAGCAGTACTTC. Its translation: CASSSWDEQYF. V and J are TRBV28 and TRBJ2-7; D gene uncertain. Per germline, CDR1 MDHEN and CDR2 SYDVKM. This CDR3 spans 11 amino acids. V lost 6 bases and J lost 5, with 8 bases in between.

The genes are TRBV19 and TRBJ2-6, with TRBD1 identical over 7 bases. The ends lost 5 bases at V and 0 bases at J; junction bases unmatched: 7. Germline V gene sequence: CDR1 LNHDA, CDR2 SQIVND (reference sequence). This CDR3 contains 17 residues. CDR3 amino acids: CASSGGQAYSGANVLTF. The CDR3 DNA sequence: TGTGCCAGTAGTGGCGGACAGGCGTACTCTGGGGCCAACGTCCTGACTTTC. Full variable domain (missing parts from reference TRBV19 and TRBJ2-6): DGGITQSPKYLFRKEGQNVTLSCEQNLNHDAMYWYRQDPGQGLRLIYYSQIVNDFQKGDIAEGYSVSREKKESFPLTVTSAQKNPTAFYLCASSGGQAYSGANVLTFGAGSRLTVL.

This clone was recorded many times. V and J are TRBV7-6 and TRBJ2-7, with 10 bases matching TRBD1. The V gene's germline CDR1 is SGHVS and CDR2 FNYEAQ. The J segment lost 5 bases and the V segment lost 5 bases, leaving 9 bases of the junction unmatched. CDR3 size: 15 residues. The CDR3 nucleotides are TGTGCCAGCAGCCCTGCCGGGACAGGGGCCCACGAGCAGTACTTC. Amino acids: CASSPAGTGAHEQYF. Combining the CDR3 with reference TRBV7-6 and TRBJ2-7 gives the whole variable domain GAGVSQSPRYKVTKRGQDVALRCDPISGHVSLYWYRQALGQGPEFLTYFNYEAQQDKSGLPNDRFSAERPEGSISTLTIQRTEQRDSAMYRCASSPAGTGAHEQYFGPGTRLTVT.